The source of this T cell receptor (beta chain) is a study of cytomegalovirus exposure and HLA in healthy donors. Study overall: Earlier results showed approximately 120 million unique TCR beta sequences derived from about 179 million T cells.

This donor lacks a recorded CMV serostatus. The CDR3 has 16 residues. Germline V gene lookup returns CDR1 SGHDN and CDR2 FVKESK. Unmatched junction bases numbered 6, after V lost 2 bases and J lost 6 bases. Study-level results: In a later analysis, V- and J-gene trimming of beta chains associated with a DCLRE1C missense variant, replicated independently.

The PCR used 60 Vbeta and 13 Jbeta primers. TCRdb's copy holds only in-frame clones and misses some; the assay was immunoSEQ multiplex PCR. Altogether 200,000 to 250,000 clones are present, 85% to 90% being singletons, with the ten largest covering 1.3%. This clone turned up a few times. Its antigen is currently unknown. The chain combines TRBV14 with TRBJ2-3; 12 bases line up with TRBD2. The material sequenced was PBMCs. This TCR derives from a human donor in good health. The CDR3 region is CASSQLGTSGQDTQYF. The CDR3 coding sequence is TGTGCCAGCAGCCAACTCGGGACTAGCGGGCAGGATACGCAGTATTTT.